The rows below give T cell receptor beta chains drawn from one sample of a study of T cells in Graves' hyperthyroidism and ophthalmopathy. TCRdb reprocessed the multiplex PCR reads with MiXCR, giving one entry per CDR3 protein. The sample records roughly 740,000 distinct CDR3 sequences, 16% being singletons. Sequenced: blood. These receptors were taken from a man between 18 and 29 years old with Graves' hyperthyroidism. Each CDR3 is given with its conserved first and last residue. Each record gives: clone size, D gene, J gene, V gene, CDR3 length, CDR3 protein, CDR3 DNA. A D gene is named only where the DNA matches it firmly. Size values are once, few and many counts, or a class for expanded clones, and some rows have none.

>many|.|TRBJ2-3|TRBV7-2|14
CASSLARKGDTQYF
TGTGCCAGCAGCTTAGCGCGTAAGGGAGATACGCAGTATTTT
>.|.|TRBJ1-3|TRBV28|15
CASRPTGSSGNTIYF
TGTGCCAGCAGGCCTACAGGGAGCTCTGGAAACACCATATATTTT
>many|.|TRBJ1-1|TRBV28|14
CASSLLDSNTEAFF
TGTGCCAGCAGTTTACTAGATTCGAACACTGAAGCTTTCTTT
>few|.|TRBJ2-7|TRBV6-2/TRBV6-3|16
CASSYRWGISSYEQYF
TGTGCCAGCAGTTACAGGTGGGGCATTTCCTCCTACGAGCAGTACTTC
>few|.|TRBJ1-1|TRBV7-9|15
CASSLVLGPQSEAFF
TGTGCCAGCAGCTTAGTACTGGGGCCTCAATCTGAAGCTTTCTTT
>.|TRBD2|TRBJ2-2|TRBV11-2|14
CASSLGGGAGELFF
TGTGCCAGCAGCTTAGGCGGGGGGGCCGGGGAGCTGTTTTTT
>many|.|TRBJ2-7|TRBV6-1|14
CASSELVYSYEQYF
TGTGCCAGCAGTGAACTAGTTTACTCCTACGAGCAGTACTTC
>many|.|TRBJ2-5|TRBV28|15
CASRPGGTLEQTQYF
TGTGCCAGCAGACCCGGCGGAACCCTCGAGCAGACCCAGTACTTC
>few|.|TRBJ2-2|TRBV27|15
CATAMTPTNTGELFF
TGTGCCACGGCGATGACACCAACGAACACCGGGGAGCTGTTTTTT
>many|.|TRBJ2-1|TRBV2|15
CASSGGGEGYNEQFF
TGTGCCAGCAGTGGAGGGGGGGAGGGATACAATGAGCAGTTCTTC
>many|.|TRBJ2-7|TRBV6-7|13
CASRDPELPEQYF
TGTGCCAGCAGGGACCCCGAACTCCCCGAGCAGTACTTC
>many|TRBD1|TRBJ1-1|TRBV7-2|12
CASSPRTGKAFF
TGTGCCAGCAGCCCCCGGACAGGGAAAGCTTTCTTT
>few|.|TRBJ1-2|TRBV29-1|12
CSVENGIYGYTF
TGCAGCGTTGAAAACGGGATCTATGGCTACACCTTC
>.|TRBD1|TRBJ1-1|TRBV30|11
CAWSRTGEAFF
TGTGCCTGGAGCCGGACAGGTGAAGCTTTCTTT
>few|.|TRBJ1-4|TRBV9|13
CASSDPNGEKLFF
TGTGCCAGCAGCGACCCAAACGGTGAAAAACTGTTTTTT
>.|.|TRBJ1-2|TRBV19|12
CASSIADYGYTF
TGTGCCAGTAGTATAGCAGACTATGGCTACACCTTC
>many|TRBD2|TRBJ2-7|TRBV18|13
CASSLRTSYEQYF
TGTGCCAGCAGTCTCCGGACTAGCTACGAGCAGTACTTC
>many|TRBD1|TRBJ1-1|TRBV28|15
CASSLVRDRFSRAFF
TGTGCCAGCAGTTTGGTCCGGGACAGGTTCTCTCGGGCTTTCTTT
>many|.|TRBJ1-6|TRBV2|13
CASRRGEGSPLHF
TGTGCCAGCCGTCGGGGCGAGGGCTCACCCCTCCACTTT
>many|.|TRBJ2-7|TRBV5-1|15
CASSAPSEGAYEQYF
TGCGCCAGCAGCGCCCCGTCGGAGGGGGCGTACGAGCAGTACTTC